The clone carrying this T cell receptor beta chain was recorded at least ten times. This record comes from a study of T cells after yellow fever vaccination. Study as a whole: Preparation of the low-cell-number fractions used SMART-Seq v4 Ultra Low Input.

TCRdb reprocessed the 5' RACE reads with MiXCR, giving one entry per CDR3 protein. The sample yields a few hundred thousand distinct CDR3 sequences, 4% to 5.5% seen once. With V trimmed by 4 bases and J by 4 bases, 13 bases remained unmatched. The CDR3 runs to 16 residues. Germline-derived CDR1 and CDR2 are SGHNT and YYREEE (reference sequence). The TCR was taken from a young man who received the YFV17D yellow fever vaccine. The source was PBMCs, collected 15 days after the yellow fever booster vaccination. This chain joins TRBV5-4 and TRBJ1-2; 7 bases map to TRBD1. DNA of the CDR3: TGTGCCAGCAGCCCGGGACAGATTTGGATGGGCTATGGCTACACCTTC. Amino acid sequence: CASSPGQIWMGYGYTF.